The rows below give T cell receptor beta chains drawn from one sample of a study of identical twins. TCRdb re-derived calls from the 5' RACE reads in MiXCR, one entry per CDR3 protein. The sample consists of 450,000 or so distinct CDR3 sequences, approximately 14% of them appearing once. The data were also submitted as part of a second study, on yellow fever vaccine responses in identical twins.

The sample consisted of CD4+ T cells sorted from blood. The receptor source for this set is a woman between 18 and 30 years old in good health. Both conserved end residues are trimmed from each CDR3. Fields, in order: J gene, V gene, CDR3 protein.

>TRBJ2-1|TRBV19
ASSVSPPGRNEQF
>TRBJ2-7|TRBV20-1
SAPKPTGINEQY
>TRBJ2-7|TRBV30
AWTLLAGAGEQY
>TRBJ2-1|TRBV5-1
ASRVTSGTINEQF
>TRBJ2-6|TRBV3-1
ASSITGSGANVLT
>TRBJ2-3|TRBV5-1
ASSPIVEQTQY
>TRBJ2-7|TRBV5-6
ASSLVGVNEQY
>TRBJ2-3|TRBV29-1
SVLGLAGGTDTQY
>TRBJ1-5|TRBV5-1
ASSYGRSGGGQGSSGNQPQH
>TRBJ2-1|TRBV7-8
ASSLRQVSHNEQF
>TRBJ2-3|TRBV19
ASRYLSTDTQY
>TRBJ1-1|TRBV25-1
ASSDLTGNTEAF
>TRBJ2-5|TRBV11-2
ASSSQLYKNPTSGTQY
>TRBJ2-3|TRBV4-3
ASSQERDLTQY
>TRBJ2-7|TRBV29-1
SVDWGFIYEQY
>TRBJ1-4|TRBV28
ASSLSKGFGKLF
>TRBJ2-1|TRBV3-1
ASSQGFGDFLGEQF
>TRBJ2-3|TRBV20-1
SASKGNTDTQY
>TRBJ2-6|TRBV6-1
ASSPLRAGANVLT
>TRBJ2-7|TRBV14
ASSPPLGQGNYEQY
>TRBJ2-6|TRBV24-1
ATSDRGGSGANVLT
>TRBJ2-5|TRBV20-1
SARWRRRVLETQY
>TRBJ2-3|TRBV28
ARKGDSTDTQY
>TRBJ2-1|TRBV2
ASAPQGGGEQF
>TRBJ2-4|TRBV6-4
ASSLETGLVTNIQY
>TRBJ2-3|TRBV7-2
ASRIKEGLAGDTQY
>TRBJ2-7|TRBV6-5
ASSYGPAVNEQY
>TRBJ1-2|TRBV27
ASSRTNYGYT
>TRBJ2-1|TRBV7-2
ASSLGVLGGGQGEQF
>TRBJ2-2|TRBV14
ASSPQLQNPGELF
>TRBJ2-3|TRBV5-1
ASSSGLAGGPSTDTQY
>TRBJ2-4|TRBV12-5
ASGLPRKEGLKNIQY
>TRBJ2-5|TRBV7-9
ASSPIAYQETQY
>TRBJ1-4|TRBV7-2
ASRGQTNEKLF
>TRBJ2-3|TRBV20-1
SATTSVRTDTQY
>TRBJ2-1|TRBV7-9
ASSYGGAYNEQF
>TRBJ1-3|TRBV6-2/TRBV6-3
ASSYSGNTIY
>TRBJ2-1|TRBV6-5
ASSYSKGTGPTTPQF
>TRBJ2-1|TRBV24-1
ATSDFSFNEQF
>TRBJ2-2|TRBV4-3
ASSQSLGAIGELF
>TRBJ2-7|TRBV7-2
ASRFTGPSYEQY
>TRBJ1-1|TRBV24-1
ATSDLPPSTEAF
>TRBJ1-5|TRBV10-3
AISESTSGGIQPQH
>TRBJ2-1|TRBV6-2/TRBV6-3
ASSYSRGEFTEQF
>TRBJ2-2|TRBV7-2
ASSLPDRGDTGELF
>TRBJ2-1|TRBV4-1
ASSQVDIISYNEQF
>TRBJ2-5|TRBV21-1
ASSNVRKTQY
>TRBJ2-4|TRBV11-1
ASSPPGTDPNLAKNIQY
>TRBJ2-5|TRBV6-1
ASSPMARLAGEETQY
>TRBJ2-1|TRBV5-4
ASSFGGVYNEQF
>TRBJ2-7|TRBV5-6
ASSSTGAFYEQY
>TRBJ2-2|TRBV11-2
ASSPGPGANTGELF
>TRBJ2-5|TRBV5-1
ASSIQNDRGETQY
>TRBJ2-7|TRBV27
ASKQGGLVAYEQY
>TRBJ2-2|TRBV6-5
ASSYSRGNTGELF
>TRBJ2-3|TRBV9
ASSVIGSTTDTQY
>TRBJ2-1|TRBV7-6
ASSVRRSYNEQF
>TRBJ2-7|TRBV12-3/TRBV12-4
ASSLLINSAEQY